This T cell receptor (beta chain) was captured by sequencing in a study of blood T cells in healthy people across ages. Together with a sample-barcoded 5' primer, a J-beta primer mix was included in a second PCR lasting roughly 6 to 12 cycles. The template-switch adaptor was a 5' adaptor with 12 random nucleotides. It tagged each cDNA molecule. In TCRdb, the 5' RACE reads were re-called with MiXCR into one record per CDR3 protein. Of 1.2 million to 1.5 million distinct CDR3 sequences listed, roughly 40% are singletons. Per sample, extraction of total RNA gave at least 6 micrograms in every case. This clonotype was recorded once. The CDR3 has 15 amino acids. Germline CDR1 is MNHNS and CDR2 is SASEGT.

The V call is TRBV6-1, the J call TRBJ2-5, with D possibly being TRBD2 (5 bases). TRBJ2-7 matches the DNA end more closely, so the J call is doubtful. This sequence originates from a young woman in good health. Sample: blood. CDR3 sequence: CASSEAEVGPYEQYF. DNA of the CDR3: TGTGCCAGCAGTGAAGCGGAGGTCGGCCCCTACGAGCAGTACTTC.